These 12 T cell receptor beta chains came from one sample sequenced in a study of radiation and T cells in renal cell carcinoma. Regarding time point: blood 4 weeks post-SBRT, at nephrectomy. Treatment denoted: 15 Gy SBRT to primary tumor, nephrectomy 4 weeks later. TCRdb's copy holds only in-frame clones and misses some; the assay was immunoSEQ multiplex PCR. There are roughly 170,000 clones in the sample; 88% occur only once, and about 11% lies in the top ten. The material was blood, obtained from a patient whose treatment included radiotherapy and nephrectomy. These receptor sequences come from a woman in her forties or fifties with renal cell carcinoma.

The table lists this clone with a count of one. The chain combines TRBV7-9 with TRBJ2-3; TRBD2 matches at 12 bases. CDR3 length equals 15 residues. The trim removed 5 bases at V and 5 bases at J, leaving 5 bases unmatched. Germline V gene data show CDR1 as SEHNR and CDR2 as FQNEAQ (reference sequence). The CDR3 region has the DNA TGTGCCAGCAGCCCTCTAGCGGGGGGGGAAGATACGCAGTATTTT. As protein: CASSPLAGGEDTQYF.

The chain uses TRBV18 and TRBJ1-2; possible D gene TRBD1, 5 bases. Germline V gene lookup returns CDR1 KGHSH and CDR2 LQKENI. Deletions cut 2 bases from V and 4 bases from J, with 11 bases between. The CDR3 length is 14 residues. The CDR3 protein is CASSPGRGGYGYTF. The CDR3 region has the DNA TGTGCCAGCTCACCAGGACGGGGGGGCTATGGCTACACCTTC. Full variable domain (remainder filled in from reference TRBV18 and TRBJ1-2): NAGVMQNPRHLVRRRGQEARLRCSPMKGHSHVYWYRQLPEEGLKFMVYLQKENIIDESGMPKERFSAEFPKEGPSILRIQQVVRGDSAAYFCASSPGRGGYGYTFGSGTRLTVV.

The chain employs TRBV7-9 and TRBJ1-5; weak D call: TRBD1 (5 bases). The CDR3 is 13 residues long. The germline V and J ends were trimmed by 3 bases and 6 bases, with 9 bases remaining between them. Per the germline V gene, CDR1 is SEHNR and CDR2 is FQNEAQ (reference sequence). CDR3: CASSFDQGQPQHF. The CDR3 coding sequence is TGTGCCAGCAGCTTTGACCAGGGTCAGCCCCAGCATTTT. The full variable domain, with the rest looked up from reference TRBV7-9 and TRBJ1-5, is DTGVSQNPRHKITKRGQNVTFRCDPISEHNRLYWYRQTLGQGPEFLTYFQNEAQLEKSRLLSDRFSAERPKGSFSTLEIQRTEQGDSAMYLCASSFDQGQPQHFGDGTRLSIL.

This chain uses TRBV5-4 with TRBJ2-7; 7 bases map to TRBD1. The trim removed 1 base at V and 1 base at J, leaving 8 bases unmatched. Germline V gives CDR1 SGHNT, CDR2 YYREEE (reference sequence). The CDR3 totals 16 residues. The CDR3 sequence is CASSLSPGQPSYEQYF. The CDR3 DNA is TGTGCCAGCAGCTTGAGCCCGGGACAGCCATCCTACGAGCAGTACTTC.

The chain is built from TRBV6-5 and TRBJ2-1; 13 bases align to TRBD2. From germline, CDR1 is MNHEY and CDR2 SVGAGI. After removal of 0 bases from V and 10 bases from J, the junction contained 6 bases not matched to a gene. This CDR3 has 16 amino acids. Here the CDR3 reads CASSYSGTSGVGEQFF. In nucleotides, the CDR3 is TGTGCCAGCAGTTACTCCGGGACTAGCGGGGTTGGGGAGCAGTTCTTC.

This clone was detected once. The rearrangement uses TRBV15 and TRBJ1-2; 8 nucleotides agree with TRBD1. Germline CDR1 and CDR2: LNHNV and YYDKDF (reference sequence). The CDR3 loop spans 16 amino acids. After removal of 1 base from V and 0 bases from J, the junction contained 4 bases not matched to a gene. CDR3 region: CATSRGRGRANYGYTF. DNA for the CDR3: TGTGCCACCAGCAGAGGCAGGGGGCGAGCTAACTATGGCTACACCTTC.

The V and J genes are TRBV18 and TRBJ2-4; D is perhaps TRBD1 (6 bases). Germline CDR1 KGHSH, CDR2 LQKENI. The CDR3 spans 14 residues. V was cut by 2 bases and J by 6 bases, with 11 bases left in between. CDR3 in DNA: TGTGCCAGCTCACCATTGACGGACAGAAACATTCAGTACTTC. Translated: CASSPLTDRNIQYF.

The chain has TRBV5-1 and TRBJ2-3; no reliable D call. Germline V CDR1 and CDR2: SGHRS, YFSETQ. The CDR3 totals 12 residues. Trimming shortened V by 2 bases and J by 6 bases, and 7 bases separated the two germline ends. DNA of the CDR3: TGCGCCAGCAGCTTCGATTCCGATACGCAGTATTTT. It yields the protein CASSFDSDTQYF.

About this clone: Compared with germline, one end of the junction differs, possibly owing to a read error. The chain is built from TRBV28 and TRBJ1-1, with D maybe TRBD1 (6 bases). Looked up from germline, CDR1 is MDHEN and CDR2 is SYDVKM. The CDR3 contains 15 residues. CDR3 sequence reads: CASRWGPTTGRPVIF. CDR3 in DNA: TGTGCCAGCAGGTGGGGACCTACTACAGGGCGGCCCGTCATCTTT. Variable domain in full (rest from reference TRBV28 and TRBJ1-1): DVKVTQSSRYLVKRTGEKVFLECVQDMDHENMFWYRQDPGLGLRLIYFSYDVKMKEKGDIPEGYSVSREKKERFSLILESASTNQTSMYLCASRWGPTTGRPVIFGQGTRLTVV.

This sequence joins TRBV2 and TRBJ2-1; 7 bases match TRBD2. V lost 6 bases, J lost 2 bases, and 4 bases stayed unmatched. The length of the CDR3 is 14 residues. Germline values: CDR1 SNHLY, CDR2 FYNNEI. This CDR3 is CASRDGGTYNEQFF. The CDR3 DNA reads as TGTGCCAGCAGGGACGGGGGGACCTACAATGAGCAGTTCTTC.

This rearrangement joins TRBV30 to TRBJ1-5, with D unresolved. This CDR3 spans 13 amino acids. V dropped 0 bases and J dropped 5 bases, with 8 bases sitting between them. Germline CDR1 reads GTSNPN; CDR2 reads SVGIG (reference sequence). The CDR3 DNA sequence: TGTGCCTGGAGTGTTGGGGTAGATCAGCCCCAGCATTTT. It translates to CAWSVGVDQPQHF.

This clone occurred a few times. V usage is TRBV2 and J usage is TRBJ1-2; D is possibly TRBD1 (5 bases). The CDR3 spans 15 residues. The germline gives CDR1 SNHLY, CDR2 FYNNEI. Trimming took 6 bases from V and 2 from J, leaving 16 bases between them. The CDR3 spells CASRGGRGPNYGYTF. DNA of the CDR3: TGTGCCAGCAGGGGGGGTAGGGGACCCAACTATGGCTACACCTTC.